The clone carrying this TCR beta chain was seen at least ten times. The data originate from a study of Graves' ophthalmopathy and Graves' hyperthyroidism. As the template, RNA transcripts were used to amplify TCR beta CDR3 regions. Second-round multiplex PCR followed a first-round RT-PCR using HTBI primers. TCRdb ran MiXCR on the multiplex PCR reads and lists one entry per CDR3 protein. This table has about 210,000 distinct CDR3 sequences, 25% to 30% appearing once. Germline loops: CDR1 SGHTA, CDR2 FQGNSA. This CDR3 spans 12 amino acids. V was pared by 0 bases and J by 7 bases, with 6 bases between. The sequenced sample was peripheral blood. This chain links TRBV7-2 with TRBJ1-2, with D unresolved. This clonotype was sampled from a man aged 50-60 years with Graves' ophthalmopathy. For the CDR3, the DNA is TGTGCCAGCAGCTTAGCCGGCACTGGCTACACCTTC. Translation: CASSLAGTGYTF.